The 12 T cell receptor beta chains reported below all come from one sample, sequenced in a study of Tregs in tolerant kidney transplant recipients. The method was immunoSEQ multiplex PCR; TCRdb's version includes in-frame clones alone and lacks a portion of them. The profile shows tens of thousands of clones, 80% to 95% of them singletons. The nonmyeloablative bone marrow transplants came from related graft donors, with transient mixed chimerism. This specimen was CD4+ T cells from blood (PBMCs), taken 12 months after the transplant. The receptors stem from a human patient who received a combined kidney and bone marrow transplant. Some T cells may be transferred from the graft donor.

The rearrangement links TRBV19 to TRBJ1-1, with D uncertain. The germline V gene encodes CDR1 LNHDA and CDR2 SQIVND (reference sequence). V was clipped by 7 bases and J by 0 bases, with 15 bases between them. CDR3 length equals 15 residues. As DNA, the CDR3 is TGTGCCAGTACCGGGAGTAAGGGATTGAACACTGAAGCTTTCTTT. It translates to CASTGSKGLNTEAFF.

This chain links TRBV12-5 with TRBJ2-4, with 7 positions matching TRBD1. With V trimmed by 6 bases and J by 1 base, 6 bases remained unmatched. The CDR3 spans 15 residues. Germline CDR1 reads LGHNT; CDR2 reads FRNRAP. The CDR3 DNA sequence: TGTGCTAGTGGACCCCTGGACAGGGCCAAAAACATTCAGTACTTC. Translated, it gives CASGPLDRAKNIQYF.

As concerns this clone: Distinct nucleotide sequences in the sample also encode this CDR3. The rearrangement links TRBV4-3 to TRBJ1-6, with a possible D match to TRBD1 (6 bases). This CDR3 has 16 amino acids. Looked up from germline, CDR1 is LGHNA and CDR2 is YSLEER. Between the trimmed V and J ends, which lost 1 base and 6 bases, there was a span of 13 bases. CDR3 region: CASSQGGGWGNSPLHF. Written as DNA, the CDR3 is TGCGCCAGCAGCCAAGGGGGGGGCTGGGGTAATTCACCCCTCCACTTT.

This chain joins TRBV27 and TRBJ1-4; a weak D match, TRBD1 (5 bases). In germline, CDR1 is MNHEY, CDR2 SMNVEV (reference sequence). The CDR3 covers 17 residues. The V and J ends lost 3 bases and 5 bases respectively, with 19 bases between them. The CDR3 region is CASSLGPQGFGNEKLFF. The CDR3 DNA reads as TGTGCCAGCAGTTTGGGTCCTCAGGGTTTTGGGAATGAAAAACTGTTTTTT.

This clone was observed once. The J gene is TRBJ1-5, the V gene TRBV28, with TRBD1 identical over 9 bases. With 6 bases clipped from V and 3 bases from J, the junction kept 6 bases outside the gene matches. There are 15 residues in the CDR3. Germline-derived CDR1 and CDR2 are MDHEN and SYDVKM. The CDR3: CASRKTGGINQPQHF. The CDR3 DNA is TGTGCCAGCAGAAAAACAGGGGGCATCAATCAGCCCCAGCATTTT.

Here the CDR3 reads CASSSDRGSWDEQFF. For the CDR3, the DNA is TGTGCCAGCAGCTCGGACAGGGGATCCTGGGATGAGCAGTTCTTC. The chain uses TRBV7-2 and TRBJ2-1; 9 positions match TRBD1. The CDR3 sequence is 15 residues long. Trimming at V came to 4 bases and at J to 8 bases, leaving 9 bases not matched to a gene. Germline V gene lookup returns CDR1 SGHTA and CDR2 FQGNSA.

The V and J genes are TRBV9 and TRBJ2-3, with unresolved D. Germline V gene lookup returns CDR1 SGDLS and CDR2 YYNGEE. Trimming cost V 0 bases and J 2 bases, with 7 bases left between them. This CDR3 spans 14 amino acids. Here the CDR3 DNA reads TGTGCCAGCAGCGTAGCACAGATCACAGATACGCAGTATTTT. Amino acid sequence: CASSVAQITDTQYF.

The V call is TRBV30, the J call TRBJ2-2; D is unresolved. Trimming removed 4 bases at V and 7 bases at J, with 13 bases between. The germline V gene has CDR1 GTSNPN and CDR2 SVGIG (reference sequence). The CDR3 has 13 residues. The CDR3 reads CAWTSNPLGELFF. The DNA of the CDR3 is TGTGCCTGGACCTCAAACCCACTCGGGGAGCTGTTTTTT.

This clone appeared a few times. The identical CDR3 is also encoded by other nucleotide sequences in the sample. This chain uses TRBV18 with TRBJ2-7; a weak D match, TRBD1 (6 bases). Germline CDR1 reads KGHSH; CDR2 reads LQKENI. This CDR3 region has 13 residues. V was pared by 2 bases and J by 2 bases, with 7 bases between. The CDR3, as DNA: TGTGCCAGCTCACCAGGACAGACCTACGAGCAGTACTTC. This sequence encodes CASSPGQTYEQYF.

This chain connects TRBV6-4 to TRBJ2-2, with 10 bases fitting TRBD1. This CDR3 region has 13 residues. The J segment lost 3 bases and the V segment lost 8 bases, leaving 0 bases of the junction unmatched. Germline V gene sequence: CDR1 MRHNA, CDR2 SNTAGT. CDR3 in DNA: TGTGCCAGCGGACAGGGGGACACCGGGGAGCTGTTTTTT. Translation: CASGQGDTGELFF.

V is TRBV18 and J is TRBJ1-1, with D maybe TRBD1 (6 bases). In germline, CDR1 is KGHSH, CDR2 LQKENI. This CDR3 is 15 amino acids long. V was pared by 3 bases and J by 1 base, with 12 bases between. CDR3 coding DNA: TGTGCCAGCTCACCTTCGGCAGGGGAGAACACTGAAGCTTTCTTT. It yields the protein CASSPSAGENTEAFF.

The chain is built from TRBV11-3 and TRBJ2-1; D uncertain. The V end was cut by 1 base, the J end by 3 bases, with 16 bases between. CDR1 and CDR2 (germline): SGHNT, YENEEA. The CDR3 has 17 amino acids. As DNA, the CDR3 is TGTGCCAGCAGCTTAGCATTCCGACTCACTAACTACAATGAGCAGTTCTTC. This gives the protein CASSLAFRLTNYNEQFF.